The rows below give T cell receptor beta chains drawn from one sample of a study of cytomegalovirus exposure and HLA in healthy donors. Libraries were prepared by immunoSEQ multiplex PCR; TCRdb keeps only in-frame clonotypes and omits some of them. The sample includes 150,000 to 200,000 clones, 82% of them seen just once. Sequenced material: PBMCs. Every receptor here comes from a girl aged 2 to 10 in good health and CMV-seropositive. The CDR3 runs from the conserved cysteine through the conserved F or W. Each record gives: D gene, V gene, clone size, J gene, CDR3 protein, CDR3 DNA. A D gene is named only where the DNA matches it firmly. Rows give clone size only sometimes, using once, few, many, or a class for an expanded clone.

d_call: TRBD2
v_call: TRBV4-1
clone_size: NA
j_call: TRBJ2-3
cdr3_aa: CASSQDPPGRAVDTQYF
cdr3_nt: TGCGCCAGCAGCCAAGATCCTCCCGGGAGGGCCGTAGATACGCAGTATTTT

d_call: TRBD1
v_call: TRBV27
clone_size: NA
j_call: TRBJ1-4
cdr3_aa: CASSPQGGEKLFF
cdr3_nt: TGTGCCAGCAGTCCTCAGGGGGGCGAAAAACTGTTTTTT

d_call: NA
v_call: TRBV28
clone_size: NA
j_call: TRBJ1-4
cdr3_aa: CASRHTGGEKLFF
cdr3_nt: TGTGCCAGCAGGCATACAGGAGGGGAAAAACTGTTTTTT

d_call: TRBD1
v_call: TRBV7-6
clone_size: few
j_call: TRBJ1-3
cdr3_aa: CASSLNRGAGNTIYF
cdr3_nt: TGTGCCAGCAGCCTTAACAGGGGTGCTGGAAACACCATATATTTT

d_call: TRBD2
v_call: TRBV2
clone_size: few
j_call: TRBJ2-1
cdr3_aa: CASMERESYNEQFF
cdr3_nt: TGTGCCAGCATGGAGCGGGAATCCTACAATGAGCAGTTCTTC

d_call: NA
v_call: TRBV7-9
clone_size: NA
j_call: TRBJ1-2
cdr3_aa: CASSPGDGYTF
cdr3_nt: TGTGCCAGCAGCCCAGGGGATGGCTACACCTTC

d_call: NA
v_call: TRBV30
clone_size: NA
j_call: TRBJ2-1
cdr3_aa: CAWSVTSSANEQFF
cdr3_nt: TGTGCCTGGAGTGTAACTAGCTCGGCCAATGAGCAGTTCTTC

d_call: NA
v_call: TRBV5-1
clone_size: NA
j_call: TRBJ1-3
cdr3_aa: CASSLNSGTFVSGNTIYF
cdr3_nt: TGCGCCAGCAGCTTGAATTCCGGGACTTTCGTCTCTGGAAACACCATATATTTT

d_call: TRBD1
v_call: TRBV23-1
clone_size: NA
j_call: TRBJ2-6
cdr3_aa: CASSQPPPGTGTSGANVLTF
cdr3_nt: TGCGCCAGCAGTCAACCCCCCCCGGGGACAGGGACCTCTGGGGCCAACGTCCTGACTTTC

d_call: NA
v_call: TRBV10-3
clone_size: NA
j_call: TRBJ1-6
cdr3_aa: CAIGRGGMKSNSPLHF
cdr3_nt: TGTGCCATCGGCCGGGGTGGGATGAAGAGTAATTCACCCCTCCACTTT

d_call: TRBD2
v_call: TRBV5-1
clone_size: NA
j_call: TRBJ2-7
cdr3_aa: CASSLRASGRAAGGSYEQYF
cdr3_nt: TGCGCCAGCAGCTTGAGGGCTAGCGGGAGGGCCGCGGGAGGCTCCTACGAGCAGTACTTC

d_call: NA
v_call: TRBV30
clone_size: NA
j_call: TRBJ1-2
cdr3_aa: CAWRQGGQFRGYTF
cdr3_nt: TGTGCCTGGAGGCAGGGCGGACAGTTCCGGGGCTACACCTTC

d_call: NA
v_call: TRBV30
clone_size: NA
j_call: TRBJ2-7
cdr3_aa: CAWNIGVRENEQYF
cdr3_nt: TGTGCCTGGAATATAGGGGTACGCGAAAACGAGCAGTACTTC

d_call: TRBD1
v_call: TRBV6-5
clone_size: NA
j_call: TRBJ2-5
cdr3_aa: CASSRQGETQYF
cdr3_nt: TGTGCCAGCAGTCGACAGGGGGAGACCCAGTACTTC

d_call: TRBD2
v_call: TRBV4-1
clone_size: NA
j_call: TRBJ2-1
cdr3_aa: CASSLGLAGLLYNEQFF
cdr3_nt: TGCGCCAGCAGCCTGGGACTAGCGGGACTTTTATACAATGAGCAGTTCTTC

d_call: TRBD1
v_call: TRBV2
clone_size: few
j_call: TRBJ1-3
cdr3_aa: CASSALGQGNTIYF
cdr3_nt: TGTGCCAGCAGTGCTCTGGGACAGGGAAACACCATATATTTT

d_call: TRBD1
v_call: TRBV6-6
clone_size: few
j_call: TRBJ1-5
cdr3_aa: CASSLLDDRVQPQHF
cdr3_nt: TGTGCCAGCAGCCTACTAGACGACAGGGTTCAGCCCCAGCATTTT

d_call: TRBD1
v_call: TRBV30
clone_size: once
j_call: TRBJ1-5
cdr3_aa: CAWSAGGHSNQPQHF
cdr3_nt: TGTGCCTGGAGTGCAGGGGGCCATAGCAATCAGCCCCAGCATTTT

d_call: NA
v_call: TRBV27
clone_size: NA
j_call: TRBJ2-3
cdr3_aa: CASSPSTSTDTQYF
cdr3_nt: TGTGCCAGCAGTCCCTCCACTAGCACAGATACGCAGTATTTT

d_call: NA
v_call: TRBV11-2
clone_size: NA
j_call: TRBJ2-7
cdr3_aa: CASSLPSGRPTYEQYF
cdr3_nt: TGTGCCAGCAGCTTGCCTTCAGGGCGGCCGACCTACGAGCAGTACTTC

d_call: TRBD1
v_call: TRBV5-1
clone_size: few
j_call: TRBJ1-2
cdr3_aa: CASSLEPGGPVLDGYTF
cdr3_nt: TGCGCCAGCAGCTTGGAGCCAGGGGGTCCGGTCCTTGATGGCTACACCTTC

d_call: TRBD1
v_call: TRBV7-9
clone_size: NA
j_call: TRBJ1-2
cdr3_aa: CASSQGVSHYGYTF
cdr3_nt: TGTGCCAGCAGCCAGGGGGTAAGCCACTATGGCTACACCTTC

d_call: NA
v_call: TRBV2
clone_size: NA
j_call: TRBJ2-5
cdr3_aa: CASSEGASLRETQYF
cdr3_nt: TGTGCCAGCAGTGAGGGAGCGAGTCTCCGAGAGACCCAGTACTTC

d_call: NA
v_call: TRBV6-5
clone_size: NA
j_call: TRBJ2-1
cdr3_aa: CASSRVSYNEQFF
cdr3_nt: TGTGCCAGCAGTCGCGTCTCCTACAATGAGCAGTTCTTC

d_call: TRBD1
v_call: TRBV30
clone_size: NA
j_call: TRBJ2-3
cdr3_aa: CAWGTGGHGGTDTQYF
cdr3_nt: TGTGCCTGGGGAACAGGGGGGCACGGGGGAACAGATACGCAGTATTTT

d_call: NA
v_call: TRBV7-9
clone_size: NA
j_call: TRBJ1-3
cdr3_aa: CASSLFKGARSGNTIYF
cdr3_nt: TGTGCCAGCAGCTTATTCAAAGGGGCTCGCTCTGGAAACACCATATATTTT

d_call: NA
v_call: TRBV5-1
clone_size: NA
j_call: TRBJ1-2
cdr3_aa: CASKGEGYGYGYTF
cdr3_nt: TGCGCCAGCAAGGGGGAGGGTTACGGCTATGGCTACACCTTC

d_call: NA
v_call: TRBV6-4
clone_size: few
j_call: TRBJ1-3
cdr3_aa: CASRRTEFTYSGNTIYF
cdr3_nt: TGTGCCAGCAGAAGGACAGAGTTCACCTACTCTGGAAACACCATATATTTT

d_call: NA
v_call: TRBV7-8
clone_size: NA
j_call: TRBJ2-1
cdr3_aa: CASSLALHEQFF
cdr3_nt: TGTGCCAGCAGCTTAGCCCTCCATGAGCAGTTCTTC

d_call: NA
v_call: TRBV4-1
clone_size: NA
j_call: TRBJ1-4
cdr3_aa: CASRPTGTPLNGLFF
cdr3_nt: TGCGCCAGCAGACCTACCGGGACACCGTTGAATGGTCTGTTTTTT

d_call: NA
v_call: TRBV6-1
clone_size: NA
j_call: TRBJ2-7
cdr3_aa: CASSEAAFRDYEQYF
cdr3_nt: TGTGCCAGCAGTGAAGCGGCGTTTCGGGACTACGAGCAGTACTTC

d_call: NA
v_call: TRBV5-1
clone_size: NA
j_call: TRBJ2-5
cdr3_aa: CASSLLETQYF
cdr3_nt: TGCGCCAGCAGCTTACTGGAGACCCAGTACTTC

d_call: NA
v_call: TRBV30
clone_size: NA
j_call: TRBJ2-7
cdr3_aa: CAWTQVEGTGQYF
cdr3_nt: TGTGCCTGGACCCAGGTGGAGGGAACCGGGCAGTACTTC

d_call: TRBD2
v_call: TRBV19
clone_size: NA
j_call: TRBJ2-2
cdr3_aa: CAVCEEREKNIKGTGELFF
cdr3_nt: TGTGCCGTCTGTGAGGAGCGGGAGAAAAACATAAAAGGCACCGGGGAGCTGTTTTTT

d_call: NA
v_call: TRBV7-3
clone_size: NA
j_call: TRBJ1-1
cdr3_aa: CASSPWGTPEAFF
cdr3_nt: TGTGCCAGCAGCCCATGGGGCACACCTGAAGCTTTCTTT

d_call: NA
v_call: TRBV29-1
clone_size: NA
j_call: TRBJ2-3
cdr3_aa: CSVGQGTDTQYF
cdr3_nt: TGCAGCGTTGGACAGGGCACAGATACGCAGTATTTT

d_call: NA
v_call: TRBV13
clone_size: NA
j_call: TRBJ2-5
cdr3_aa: CASSLLIHQETQYF
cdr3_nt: TGTGCCAGCAGCCTACTTATCCACCAAGAGACCCAGTACTTC

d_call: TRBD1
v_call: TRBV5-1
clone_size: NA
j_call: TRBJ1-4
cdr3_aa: CASSPGTGTDDEEKLFF
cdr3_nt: TGCGCCAGCAGCCCCGGGACAGGGACTGATGATGAGGAAAAACTGTTTTTT

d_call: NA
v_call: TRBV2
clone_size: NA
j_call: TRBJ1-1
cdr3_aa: CASSEGATEAFF
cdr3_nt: TGTGCCAGCAGTGAAGGGGCCACTGAAGCTTTCTTT

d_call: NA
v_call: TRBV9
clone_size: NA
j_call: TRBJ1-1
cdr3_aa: CASSPERWRAADTEAFF
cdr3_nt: TGTGCCAGCAGCCCTGAAAGATGGCGGGCCGCGGACACTGAAGCTTTCTTT

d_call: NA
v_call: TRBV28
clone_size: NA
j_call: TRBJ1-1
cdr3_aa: CASSGRGGGNTEAFF
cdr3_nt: TGTGCCAGCAGTGGGCGGGGGGGAGGGAACACTGAAGCTTTCTTT

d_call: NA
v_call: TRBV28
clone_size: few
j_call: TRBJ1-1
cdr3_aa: CASSSVGTYTEAFF
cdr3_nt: TGTGCCAGCAGTTCTGTGGGCACTTACACTGAAGCTTTCTTT

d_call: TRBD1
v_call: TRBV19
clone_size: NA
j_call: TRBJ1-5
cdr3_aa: CASMTWDRGISNQPQHF
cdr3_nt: TGTGCCAGTATGACGTGGGACAGGGGTATTAGCAATCAGCCCCAGCATTTT

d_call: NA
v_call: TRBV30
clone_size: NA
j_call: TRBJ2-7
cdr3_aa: CAWSIDSTSGEQYF
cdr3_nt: TGTGCCTGGAGTATAGACTCGACCAGCGGCGAGCAGTACTTC

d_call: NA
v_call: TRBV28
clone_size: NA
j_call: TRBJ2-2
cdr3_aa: CASSLYRANGELFF
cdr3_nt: TGTGCCAGCAGTCTCTACAGGGCCAACGGGGAGCTGTTTTTT